This T cell receptor (beta chain) was identified in a study of shared clonotypes between healthy human individuals. The wider study: Donors were a couple of women and three men aged 18 to 49.

The method was immunoSEQ multiplex PCR; TCRdb's version includes in-frame clones alone and lacks a portion of them. The repertoire holds hundreds of thousands of clones, around four fifths seen once, with 1.5% to 2% in the top ten. This clone was seen just once. Material: memory CD4+ T cells sorted from blood. The subset is: CD45RA-negative fraction. The sequence derives from a woman aged 25 to 45 in good health.

CDR3 sequence reads: CASSVIQGGSNQPQHF. CDR3 in DNA: TGTGCCAGCAGCGTAATCCAGGGAGGTTCTAATCAGCCCCAGCATTTT. The chain links TRBV9 to TRBJ1-5, with D possibly TRBD1 on 5 matching bases. V lost 1 base to trimming and J lost 4 bases, with 15 bases between them. Germline V gives CDR1 SGDLS, CDR2 YYNGEE. The CDR3 is 16 residues long.